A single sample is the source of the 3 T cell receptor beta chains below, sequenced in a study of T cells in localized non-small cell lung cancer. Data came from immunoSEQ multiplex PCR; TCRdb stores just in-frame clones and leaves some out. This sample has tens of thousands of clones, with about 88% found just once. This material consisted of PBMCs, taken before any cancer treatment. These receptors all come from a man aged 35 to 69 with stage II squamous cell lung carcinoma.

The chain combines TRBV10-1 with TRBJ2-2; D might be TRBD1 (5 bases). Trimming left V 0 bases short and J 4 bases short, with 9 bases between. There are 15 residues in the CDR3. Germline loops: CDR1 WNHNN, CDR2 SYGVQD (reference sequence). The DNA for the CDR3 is TGCGCCAGCAGTGAGTCGCCAGGGTTCACCGGGGAGCTGTTTTTT. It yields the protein CASSESPGFTGELFF.

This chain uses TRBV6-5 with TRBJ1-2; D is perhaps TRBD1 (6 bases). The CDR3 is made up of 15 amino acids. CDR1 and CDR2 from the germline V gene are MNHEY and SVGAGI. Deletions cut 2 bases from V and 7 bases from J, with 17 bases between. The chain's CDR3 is CASSYKARGTGGYTF. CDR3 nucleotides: TGTGCCAGCAGTTACAAGGCCAGGGGAACGGGTGGCTACACCTTC.

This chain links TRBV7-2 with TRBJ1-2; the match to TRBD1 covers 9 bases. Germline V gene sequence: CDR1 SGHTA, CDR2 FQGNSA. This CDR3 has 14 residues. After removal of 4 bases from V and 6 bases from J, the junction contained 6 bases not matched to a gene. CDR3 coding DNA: TGTGCCAGCAGCTCTTCCGGGACAGGGAATGGCTACACCTTC. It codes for CASSSSGTGNGYTF. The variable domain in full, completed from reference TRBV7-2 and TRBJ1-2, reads GAGVSQSPSNKVTEKGKDVELRCDPISGHTALYWYRQSLGQGLEFLIYFQGNSAPDKSGLPSDRFSAERTGGSVSTLTIQRTQQEDSAVYLCASSSSGTGNGYTFGSGTRLTVV.